The source of this T cell receptor beta chain is a study of OX40 agonist ivuxolimab in advanced cancers. Turning to the study itself: Earlier anti-PD-1, anti-PD-L1 or anti-CTLA-4 therapy was permitted; 35% to 50% had received some.

Method: immunoSEQ multiplex PCR; TCRdb's copy keeps in-frame clones and lacks some. Of roughly 76,000 clones listed, over 75% were seen once; the top ten hold around 3.2%. The J segment lost 0 bases and the V segment lost 0 bases, leaving 7 bases of the junction unmatched. Per germline, CDR1 MGHDK and CDR2 SYGVNS. The CDR3 covers 18 residues. The starting material was CD4+ or CD8+ T cells sorted from blood, obtained in a trial of the OX40 agonist ivuxolimab. This chain connects TRBV25-1 to TRBJ1-3; TRBD1 agrees at 8 bases. This receptor was identified in an adult with an advanced solid tumor such as melanoma, head and neck, liver or kidney cancer. The CDR3 region is CASSEYLGQGVSGNTIYF. CDR3 DNA: TGTGCCAGCAGTGAATACCTTGGACAGGGAGTCTCTGGAAACACCATATATTTT.